Listed here are 13 T cell receptor beta chains from one sample, sequenced in a study of T-cell reconstitution after alpha-beta-depleted transplantation in children. Unique molecular identifiers were incorporated when the TCRbeta library was constructed. TCRdb independently ran MiXCR on the PCR reads; one entry per CDR3 protein. Of some 290,000 distinct CDR3 sequences in the sample, approximately 23% were seen once. Source: PBMCs, mostly from graft donor cells, taken 180 days after TCRalphabeta/CD19-depleted stem cell transplant. The receptors shown here come from a male patient aged 10 to 17 who had a stem cell transplant for acute lymphoblastic leukemia, so the T cells may come from the graft donor.

In its sample, this clonotype was seen a few times. The chain has TRBV12-3 or TRBV12-4 and TRBJ2-5; 10 nucleotides align to TRBD1. CDR3 length equals 16 residues. V lost 6 bases, J lost 6 bases, and 13 bases stayed unmatched. The CDR3 DNA reads as TGTGCCAGCAGGAAAGAAGGACAGGGGGACGGCAAGACCCAGTACTTC. Its translation is CASRKEGQGDGKTQYF.

The chain joins TRBV18 to TRBJ2-3, with D possibly TRBD1 on 5 matching bases. V was trimmed by 0 bases and J by 1 base, leaving 14 bases between them. CDR1 KGHSH and CDR2 LQKENI come from the germline V gene. This CDR3 has 17 residues. The CDR3 here is CASSPPKGVGRTDTQYF. The CDR3 nucleotides read TGTGCCAGCTCACCACCGAAAGGGGTTGGGCGCACAGATACGCAGTATTTT.

The rearrangement links TRBV7-3 to TRBJ2-5; 9 positions agree with TRBD2. CDR1 is SGHTA, CDR2 FQGTGA, per germline. The V segment lost 1 base and the J segment 7 bases; nucleotides outside the gene matches: 7. The CDR3 length is 15 residues. The CDR3: CASSLSPGLAGTQYF. The CDR3 DNA follows: TGTGCCAGCAGCTTAAGTCCGGGACTAGCAGGGACCCAGTACTTC.

This clonotype has only a few counts. This chain links TRBV6-5 with TRBJ2-2; 7 bases agree with TRBD2. With V trimmed by 0 bases and J by 5 bases, 6 bases remained unmatched. The V gene's germline CDR1 is MNHEY and CDR2 SVGAGI. This CDR3 is built from 16 residues. The CDR3 coding sequence is TGTGCCAGCAGTTACTCGATTCGGGGAGGGACCGGGGAGCTGTTTTTT. As protein: CASSYSIRGGTGELFF.

The rearrangement joins TRBV5-1 to TRBJ2-7, with D possibly being TRBD1 (6 bases). CDR3 size: 15 residues. CDR1 is SGHRS, CDR2 YFSETQ, per germline. V lost 8 bases and J 0 bases, leaving 18 bases between the germline ends. CDR3 amino acids: CASRTDMLPSYEQYF. In DNA form, the CDR3 reads TGCGCCAGTCGGACAGACATGCTTCCCTCCTACGAGCAGTACTTC.

Written as DNA, the CDR3 is TGTGCCAGCGCGGACATAGCGGGACTTAGCACAGATACGCAGTATTTT. It yields the protein CASADIAGLSTDTQYF. The chain links TRBV2 to TRBJ2-3; 8 bases map to TRBD2. J gave up 0 bases and V 8 bases, and 10 bases lay outside the gene matches. The CDR3 totals 16 residues. Per the germline V gene, CDR1 is SNHLY and CDR2 is FYNNEI.

This clonotype was recorded a few times. The chain recombines TRBV2 with TRBJ2-5, with TRBD2 matching 7 bases. V shed 1 base and J 5 bases; nucleotides not matched to a gene: 10. Per the germline V gene, CDR1 is SNHLY and CDR2 is FYNNEI. The CDR3 runs 16 residues. This CDR3 reads CASSEVGGGPRETQYF. DNA of the CDR3: TGTGCCAGCAGTGAAGTTGGGGGAGGGCCCCGGGAGACCCAGTACTTC.

The chain has TRBV10-3 and TRBJ2-3; TRBD1 matches at 8 bases. There are 15 residues in the CDR3. Germline trimming cut 6 bases from V and 5 bases from J; bases unmatched to any gene: 10. Germline-derived CDR1 and CDR2 are ENHRY and SYGVKD. The chain's CDR3 is CAISPGQGRVDTQYF. Written as DNA, the CDR3 is TGTGCCATCAGCCCTGGACAGGGAAGAGTAGATACGCAGTATTTT.

The V gene is TRBV4-1, the J gene TRBJ2-7, with 8 bases fitting TRBD1. This CDR3 contains 15 residues. V lost 3 bases and J lost 3; bases outside the gene matches: 7. CDR1 and CDR2 (germline): MGHRA, YSYEKL. The CDR3 DNA follows: TGCGCCAGCAGCCAGCTGACAGGGGCTCTCTACGAGCAGTACTTC. Translating it yields CASSQLTGALYEQYF.

CDR3 amino acids: CASSSRDREGPDTQYF. As DNA, the CDR3 is TGTGCCAGCAGTTCCCGGGACAGGGAGGGTCCAGATACGCAGTATTTT. The chain is built from TRBV27 and TRBJ2-3; 9 bases match TRBD1. CDR3 length: 16 residues. The trim removed 4 bases at V and 4 bases at J, leaving 9 bases unmatched. Germline V gene sequence: CDR1 MNHEY, CDR2 SMNVEV (reference sequence).

The rearrangement uses TRBV5-6 and TRBJ2-1, with 11 nucleotides matching TRBD2. Germline lookup yields CDR1 SGHDT and CDR2 YYEEEE. The CDR3 has 15 amino acids. V lost 1 base and J lost 8; bases outside the gene matches: 5. DNA of the CDR3: TGTGCCAGCAGCTTGTTACTAGCGGGAGTCCATGAGCAGTTCTTC. Translated: CASSLLLAGVHEQFF.

The rearrangement uses TRBV5-1 and TRBJ2-7; 10 bases agree with TRBD1. Germline CDR1 is SGHRS and CDR2 is YFSETQ. V lost 4 bases to trimming and J lost 6 bases; unmatched junction nucleotides: 4. There are 13 residues in the CDR3. The CDR3 spells CASSAGTGAEQYF. CDR3 DNA: TGCGCCAGCAGCGCCGGGACAGGGGCCGAGCAGTACTTC.

This clonotype was seen a handful of times. The V and J genes are TRBV20-1 and TRBJ2-1; the D is unclear. CDR1 is DFQATT, CDR2 SNEGSKA, per germline (reference sequence). There are 14 residues in the CDR3. CDR3 loop: CRGSCKGSYNEQFF. CDR3 in DNA: TGCAGGGGGTCATGCAAGGGCTCCTACAATGAGCAGTTCTTC.